The next 30 T cell receptor beta chains were all read from a single sample in a study of shared clonotypes between healthy human individuals. Method: immunoSEQ multiplex PCR; TCRdb's copy keeps in-frame clones and lacks some. In the table there are roughly 1,500,000 clones, approximately 98.5% of which are singletons. The specimen was naive CD4+ T cells sorted from blood. Subset in this sample: CD45RA+ positively selected. These receptors originate from a man aged 30 to 39 in good health.

The V call is TRBV5-1, the J call TRBJ2-4; D possibly corresponds to TRBD2 (6 bases). This CDR3 has 15 residues. CDR1 is SGHRS and CDR2 is YFSETQ in the germline V gene. Deletions cut 0 bases from V and 2 bases from J, with 9 bases between. CDR3 coding DNA: TGCGCCAGCAGCTTGGATGGGGGGACCAAAAACATTCAGTACTTC. Translating it yields CASSLDGGTKNIQYF. The complete variable domain, with remaining parts taken from reference TRBV5-1 and TRBJ2-4, reads KAGVTQTPRYLIKTRGQQVTLSCSPISGHRSVSWYQQTPGQGLQFLFEYFSETQRNKGNFPGRFSGRQFSNSRSEMNVSTLELGDSALYLCASSLDGGTKNIQYFGAGTRLSVL.

The chain combines TRBV5-4 with TRBJ2-5; D is ambiguous. V gave up 3 bases and J gave up 1 base, with 13 bases separating them. Germline assignment: CDR1 SGHNT and CDR2 YYREEE (reference sequence). The CDR3 runs to 15 residues. In DNA form, the CDR3 reads TGTGCCAGCAGCTCAGGTGGACGAAGCCAAGAGACCCAGTACTTC. Its translation: CASSSGGRSQETQYF.

The gene calls are TRBV21-1 and TRBJ1-1; the D call of TRBD1 is as the table states it, not checked on the DNA. TRBV21-1 is reported as a pseudogene. The CDR3 has 17 amino acids. The CDR3 protein is CASSLPGQGSNYTEAFF. Written as DNA, the CDR3 is TGTGCCAGCAGCCTTCCGGGACAGGGGAGCAATTACACTGAAGCTTTCTTT.

This chain uses TRBV27 with TRBJ2-1, with 9 positions matching TRBD2. Germline lookup yields CDR1 MNHEY and CDR2 SMNVEV (reference sequence). The junction had 6 bases not matched to a gene; V was cut back by 9 bases and J by 0 bases. CDR3 length: 15 residues. This chain's CDR3 is CASKLAGSSYNEQFF. The CDR3 DNA is TGTGCCAGTAAACTAGCGGGTAGCTCCTACAATGAGCAGTTCTTC.

The rearrangement joins TRBV7-9 to TRBJ1-5; no firm D call. Trimming took 3 bases from V and 6 from J, leaving 9 bases between them. This CDR3 has 13 amino acids. CDR1 and CDR2 from the germline V gene are SEHNR and FQNEAQ (reference sequence). The chain's CDR3 is CASSFSVRQPQHF. The CDR3 DNA reads as TGTGCCAGCAGCTTTTCGGTCCGTCAGCCCCAGCATTTT.

The DNA for the CDR3 is TGTGCCAGCAGTGAACGGGAAACCAAAAACATTCAGTACTTC. Translation: CASSERETKNIQYF. The V call is TRBV2, the J call TRBJ2-4, with D maybe TRBD2 (5 bases). CDR3 size: 14 residues. The germline V and J ends were trimmed by 2 bases and 2 bases, with 7 bases remaining between them. The germline CDR1 and CDR2 sequences are SNHLY and FYNNEI. Filled out from reference TRBV2 and TRBJ2-4, the complete variable domain reads EPEVTQTPSHQVTQMGQEVILRCVPISNHLYFYWYRQILGQKVEFLVSFYNNEISEKSEIFDDQFSVERPDGSNFTLKIRSTKLEDSAMYFCASSERETKNIQYFGAGTRLSVL.

The rearrangement joins TRBV5-4 to TRBJ2-1; 7 bases map to TRBD2. The CDR3 has 17 amino acids. J was trimmed by 3 bases and V by 0 bases; bases with no gene match: 9. CDR1 is SGHNT and CDR2 is YYREEE in the germline V gene (reference sequence). The CDR3 DNA reads as TGTGCCAGCAGCTTGGACCCCCGGCGGGAGAGCTACAATGAGCAGTTCTTC. This gives the protein CASSLDPRRESYNEQFF.

The V gene is TRBV10-3, the J gene TRBJ2-3; TRBD1 matches at 12 bases. The CDR3 has 17 amino acids. With V trimmed by 4 bases and J by 2 bases, 7 bases remained unmatched. The germline CDR1 and CDR2 sequences are ENHRY and SYGVKD. CDR3 residues: CAISVGDRGRTTDTQYF. The CDR3 coding sequence is TGTGCCATCAGTGTGGGGGACAGGGGGCGTACCACAGATACGCAGTATTTT.

J is TRBJ2-7 and V is TRBV5-4, with TRBD2 identical over 13 bases. The CDR3 has 15 amino acids. V lost 4 bases to trimming and J lost 5 bases; unmatched junction nucleotides: 6. Germline-derived CDR1 and CDR2 are SGHNT and YYREEE (reference sequence). DNA for the CDR3: TGTGCCAGCAGCACCAGGACTAGCGGGAGCCACGAGCAGTACTTC. Translating gives CASSTRTSGSHEQYF.

This rearrangement joins TRBV19 to TRBJ1-2; D not resolved. The V end lost 5 bases, the J end lost 4 bases, and 11 bases lay between the germline ends. This CDR3 spans 13 amino acids. Germline-derived CDR1 and CDR2 are LNHDA and SQIVND (reference sequence). Here the CDR3 DNA reads TGTGCCAGTAGTCTGACATCCAGCTATGGCTACACCTTC. Its translation is CASSLTSSYGYTF.

Concerning this clone itself: The same CDR3 arises from other DNA sequences in this sample as well. The CDR3 coding sequence is TGTGCCAGCAGTTTGGGGGACGAGCAGTACTTC. It encodes CASSLGDEQYF. This chain joins TRBV28 and TRBJ2-7; D assignment may be TRBD1 or TRBD2 (5 bases each). The CDR3 loop spans 11 amino acids. Deletions cut 3 bases from V and 5 bases from J, with 5 bases between. CDR1 and CDR2 (germline): MDHEN, SYDVKM.

The chain combines TRBV7-3 with TRBJ2-3; 12 bases are a match to TRBD2. CDR1 is SGHTA and CDR2 is FQGTGA in the germline V gene. J lost 2 bases, V lost 1 base, and 7 bases had no gene match. The CDR3 extends over 18 amino acids. The CDR3 nucleotides read TGTGCCAGCAGCTTAAGACCCGGACTAGCGGGAAACACAGATACGCAGTATTTT. It codes for CASSLRPGLAGNTDTQYF.

The rearrangement links TRBV27 to TRBJ2-4; weak D call: TRBD2 (5 bases). Germline-derived CDR1 and CDR2 are MNHEY and SMNVEV (reference sequence). The CDR3 contains 13 residues. For the CDR3, the DNA is TGTGCGCGGCGGAGGAGATCCAAAAACATTCAGTACTTC. Translation gives CARRRRSKNIQYF.

This clone was recorded only once. This chain joins TRBV2 and TRBJ2-7; 9 nucleotides agree with TRBD2. This CDR3 comprises 14 residues. With V trimmed by 4 bases and J by 3 bases, 4 bases remained unmatched. Germline CDR1 SNHLY, CDR2 FYNNEI. CDR3: CASSVSGRNYEQYF. The CDR3 DNA reads TGTGCCAGCAGTGTGAGCGGGAGGAACTACGAGCAGTACTTC.

The chain is built from TRBV20-1 and TRBJ2-7; no firm D call. The ends were cut back, 5 bases at V and 5 bases at J, with 7 bases in the middle. Germline CDR1 and CDR2: DFQATT and SNEGSKA (reference sequence). The CDR3 is made up of 10 amino acids. CDR3 nucleotide sequence: TGCAGTGCTTACCCAGACGAGCAGTACTTC. Protein: CSAYPDEQYF.

CDR3 residues: CASKGSPGDTEAFF. In nucleotides, the CDR3 is TGCGCCAGCAAGGGGTCCCCGGGTGACACTGAAGCTTTCTTT. This chain joins TRBV10-1 and TRBJ1-1; TRBD1 might be the D (5 bases). V was trimmed by 7 bases and J by 3 bases, leaving 15 bases between them. The length of the CDR3 is 14 residues. Germline V CDR1 and CDR2: WNHNN, SYGVQD (reference sequence).

This rearrangement joins TRBV7-3 to TRBJ2-2; D remains unclear. Germline V CDR1 and CDR2: SGHTA, FQGTGA. Trimming shortened V by 4 bases and J by 5 bases, and 8 bases separated the two germline ends. The CDR3 loop spans 13 amino acids. CDR3 nucleotides: TGTGCCAGCAGCTCCACAGCGACCGGGGAGCTGTTTTTT. It is translated as CASSSTATGELFF.

The genes are TRBV30 and TRBJ2-4; the match to TRBD2 covers 16 bases. Germline-derived CDR1 and CDR2 are GTSNPN and SVGIG (reference sequence). The CDR3 contains 19 residues. The ends lost 3 bases at V and 5 bases at J; junction bases unmatched: 13. Here the CDR3 reads CAWSPGTSGRAWVENIQYF. CDR3 nucleotide sequence: TGTGCCTGGAGCCCGGGGACTAGCGGGAGGGCCTGGGTTGAAAACATTCAGTACTTC.

The chain joins TRBV11-2 to TRBJ1-2; D perhaps matches TRBD1 (5 bases). The ends were cut back, 5 bases at V and 7 bases at J, with 8 bases in the middle. The V gene's germline CDR1 is SGHAT and CDR2 FQNNGV. The CDR3 contains 11 residues. The CDR3 sequence is CASSPGSGYTF. As DNA, the CDR3 is TGTGCCAGCAGCCCAGGGTCTGGCTACACCTTC.

The chain links TRBV7-2 to TRBJ1-5; D may be TRBD1 (6 bases). The CDR3 consists of 17 residues. Germline V lookup: CDR1 SGHTA, CDR2 FQGNSA. V was pared by 1 base and J by 10 bases, with 23 bases between. CDR3 bases: TGTGCCAGCAGCTTAGAGCTGGGGGCCGAAGAAGGTCAACCCCAGCATTTT. Protein: CASSLELGAEEGQPQHF.

The CDR3 DNA sequence: TGTGCCACCCGACCTTGGACAGCTATTTCCACGGGCTACACCTTC. Translation: CATRPWTAISTGYTF. J is TRBJ1-2 and V is TRBV6-5; possibly TRBD1 for D (6 bases). Trimming took 10 bases from V and 8 from J, leaving 26 bases between them. This CDR3 is 15 amino acids long. The germline gives CDR1 MNHEY, CDR2 SVGAGI.

The chain joins TRBV5-4 to TRBJ2-2; D is undetermined. This CDR3 is 12 amino acids long. CDR1 and CDR2 from the germline V gene are SGHNT and YYREEE (reference sequence). The germline V and J ends were trimmed by 6 bases and 6 bases, with 9 bases remaining between them. CDR3 coding DNA: TGTGCCAGCACAAGAGGTGCCGGGGAGCTGTTTTTT. Translated: CASTRGAGELFF.

This chain joins TRBV7-9 and TRBJ2-5, with D perhaps matching TRBD2 (5 bases). CDR1 is SEHNR and CDR2 is FQNEAQ in the germline V gene (reference sequence). Deletions cut 2 bases from V and 0 bases from J, with 7 bases between. The CDR3 is 14 residues long. CDR3 protein: CASSLWEYQETQYF. The CDR3 DNA sequence: TGTGCCAGCAGCTTATGGGAGTACCAAGAGACCCAGTACTTC.

The rearrangement joins TRBV6-6 to TRBJ1-1; D may be TRBD1 (5 bases). The CDR3 extends over 14 amino acids. Per germline, CDR1 MNHNY and CDR2 SVGAGI (reference sequence). Trimming pared 5 bases from V and 4 bases from J, leaving 14 bases between. Written as DNA, the CDR3 is TGTGCCAGCAGTGGTCAGGGTGGTGCCACTGAAGCTTTCTTT. This gives the protein CASSGQGGATEAFF.

V gene TRBV15 combines with J gene TRBJ2-3, with unresolved D. V lost 3 bases, J lost 2 bases, and 0 bases lay in between. This CDR3 is built from 11 residues. Germline V gene sequence: CDR1 LNHNV, CDR2 YYDKDF (reference sequence). Here the CDR3 DNA reads TGTGCCACCAGCAGCACAGATACGCAGTATTTT. It translates to CATSSTDTQYF.

The chain uses TRBV5-1 and TRBJ2-7; D is possibly TRBD2 (6 bases). This CDR3 spans 16 amino acids. Per the germline V gene, CDR1 is SGHRS and CDR2 is YFSETQ. V lost 0 bases and J lost 0, with 13 bases in between. CDR3 protein: CASSLEARGSSYEQYF. In DNA form, the CDR3 reads TGCGCCAGCAGCTTGGAGGCGCGGGGTAGCTCCTACGAGCAGTACTTC.

V is TRBV2 and J is TRBJ2-3; maybe TRBD1 (5 bases). Trimming removed 4 bases from V and 4 bases from J, with 9 bases in between. This CDR3 region has 13 residues. Germline CDR1 and CDR2: SNHLY and FYNNEI. The CDR3 region is CASSGGVADTQYF. For the CDR3, the DNA is TGTGCCAGCAGTGGGGGCGTGGCAGATACGCAGTATTTT.

V gene TRBV28 combines with J gene TRBJ1-5, with TRBD1 matching 7 bases. Germline loops: CDR1 MDHEN, CDR2 SYDVKM. V gave up 8 bases and J gave up 5 bases; unmatched junction bases: 6. CDR3 length: 13 residues. This chain's CDR3 is CASQQGLYQPQHF. CDR3 nucleotides: TGTGCCAGCCAACAGGGGTTGTATCAGCCCCAGCATTTT.

The chain combines TRBV14 with TRBJ2-7, with D unresolved. There are 13 residues in the CDR3. Germline V CDR1 and CDR2: SGHDN, FVKESK. With 4 bases removed from V and 2 bases from J, the gap between germline ends came to 9 bases. The CDR3 reads CASSRVGTYEQYF. The CDR3 DNA reads TGTGCCAGCAGCCGCGTGGGTACCTACGAGCAGTACTTC.

The V and J genes are TRBV10-1 and TRBJ2-7, with D perhaps matching TRBD1 (6 bases). The CDR3 extends over 16 amino acids. V was trimmed by 5 bases and J by 2 bases, leaving 19 bases between them. The germline V gene encodes CDR1 WNHNN and CDR2 SYGVQD (reference sequence). CDR3 protein: CASSPGLQGPPYEQYF. The CDR3 DNA sequence: TGCGCCAGCAGTCCTGGGCTTCAGGGGCCACCCTACGAGCAGTACTTC.